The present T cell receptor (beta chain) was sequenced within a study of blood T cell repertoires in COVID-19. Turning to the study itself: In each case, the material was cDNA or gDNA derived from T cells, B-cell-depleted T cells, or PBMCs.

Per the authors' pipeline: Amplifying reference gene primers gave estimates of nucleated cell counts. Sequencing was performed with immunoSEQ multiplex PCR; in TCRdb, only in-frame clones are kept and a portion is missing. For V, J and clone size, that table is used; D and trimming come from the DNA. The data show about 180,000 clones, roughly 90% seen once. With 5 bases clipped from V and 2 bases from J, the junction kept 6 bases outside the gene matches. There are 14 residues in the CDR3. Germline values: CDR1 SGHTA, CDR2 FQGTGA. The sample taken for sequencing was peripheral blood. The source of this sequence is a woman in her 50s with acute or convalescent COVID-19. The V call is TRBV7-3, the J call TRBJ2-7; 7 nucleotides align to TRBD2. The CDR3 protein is CASSPDRGAYEQYF. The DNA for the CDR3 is TGTGCCAGCAGCCCCGACCGGGGGGCCTACGAGCAGTACTTC.